A selection of T cell receptor beta chains follows, all from one sample in a study of blood T cell repertoires in COVID-19. This table comes from immunoSEQ multiplex PCR, and its TCRdb copy is limited to in-frame clones, with some not included. The profile shows fewer than 150,000 clones, roughly 90% of them singletons. The source material was peripheral blood. The receptors were gathered from a man aged 50-59 years with active or convalescent COVID-19. The CDR3 runs from the conserved cysteine through the conserved F or W. Fields, in order: V gene, clone size, J gene, D gene, CDR3 DNA, CDR3 protein. D genes are given only for firm matches. Size values are once, few and many counts, or a class for expanded clones, and some rows have none.

v_gene: TRBV9; abundance: few; j_gene: TRBJ2-7; d_gene: -; CDR3nt: TGTGCCAGCAGCGTTAGGGGTGATGGGTCTGAGCAGTACTTC; CDR3aa: CASSVRGDGSEQYF
v_gene: TRBV7-2; abundance: -; j_gene: TRBJ1-2; d_gene: -; CDR3nt: TGTGCCAGCAGCTTAGCGGGAGTGGATGGCTACACCTTC; CDR3aa: CASSLAGVDGYTF
v_gene: TRBV6-5; abundance: -; j_gene: TRBJ2-7; d_gene: TRBD1; CDR3nt: TGTGCCAGCAGTCCCACCGGGACAGCCACCTACGAGCAGTACTTC; CDR3aa: CASSPTGTATYEQYF
v_gene: TRBV7-3; abundance: -; j_gene: TRBJ2-3; d_gene: TRBD2; CDR3nt: TGTGCCAGCAGCTTATCGGCGGGAGTTACAGATACGCAGTATTTT; CDR3aa: CASSLSAGVTDTQYF
v_gene: TRBV28; abundance: few; j_gene: TRBJ2-7; d_gene: -; CDR3nt: TGTGCCAGCAGTTACAGGGTCTACGAGCAGTACTTC; CDR3aa: CASSYRVYEQYF
v_gene: TRBV13; abundance: many; j_gene: TRBJ2-7; d_gene: -; CDR3nt: TGTGCCAGCAGCATCGGGAAAATCTACGAGCAGTACTTC; CDR3aa: CASSIGKIYEQYF
v_gene: TRBV14; abundance: -; j_gene: TRBJ1-3; d_gene: TRBD1; CDR3nt: TGTGCCAGCAGCCGAGCGACAGGGTCTGGAAACACCATATATTTT; CDR3aa: CASSRATGSGNTIYF
v_gene: TRBV19; abundance: -; j_gene: TRBJ2-1; d_gene: -; CDR3nt: TGTGCCAGTAGTATTCGTAGGGGGTACAATGAGCAGTTCTTC; CDR3aa: CASSIRRGYNEQFF
v_gene: TRBV2; abundance: -; j_gene: TRBJ1-4; d_gene: -; CDR3nt: TGTGCCAGCAGTGAAGAACAGAGCGGGAAACTGTTTTTT; CDR3aa: CASSEEQSGKLFF
v_gene: TRBV6-5; abundance: -; j_gene: TRBJ2-7; d_gene: TRBD1; CDR3nt: TGTGCCAGCAGGGGGACAGGGGACCACGAGCAGTACTTC; CDR3aa: CASRGTGDHEQYF
v_gene: TRBV14; abundance: once; j_gene: TRBJ1-6; d_gene: -; CDR3nt: TGTGCCAGCAGTAAGGAGGCTCTGGGTTCACCCCTCCACTTT; CDR3aa: CASSKEALGSPLHF